What follows describes a single TCR beta chain. The source of the sample is a study of blood T cell repertoires in COVID-19. Some clones are missing from TCRdb's copy, which holds only in-frame ones; the method was immunoSEQ multiplex PCR. The sample holds fewer than 250,000 clones; 80% to 90% are singletons and the top ten take approximately 4%. The CDR3 extends over 14 amino acids. The V gene lost 1 base and the J gene lost 7 bases, with 11 bases spanning the gap. Germline CDR1 reads MNHNS; CDR2 reads SASEGT. This TCR came from a woman aged 40 to 49 who had been exposed to COVID-19. The chain uses TRBV6-1 and TRBJ2-1; possibly TRBD2 for D (6 bases). Sequencing was done on a sample of PBMCs or T cells enriched from blood (not recorded which). CDR3 loop: CASSEGPAGNEQFF. CDR3 coding DNA: TGTGCCAGCAGTGAAGGACCCGCGGGGAATGAGCAGTTCTTC.